What follows are 20 T cell receptor beta chains derived from one specimen sequenced in a study of T cells in Graves' hyperthyroidism and ophthalmopathy. Researchers amplified the TCR beta CDR3 regions from RNA transcripts. The HTBI primer set was used in a first-round RT-PCR of the TCR CDR3. A single record per CDR3 protein comes from TCRdb applying MiXCR to the multiplex PCR reads. The table shows around 390,000 distinct CDR3 sequences, with about 15% occurring only once. The source material was blood. These receptors were collected from a woman aged 25 to 39 with Graves' ophthalmopathy.

This clonotype appeared many times. The V call is TRBV7-3, the J call TRBJ2-2; D is undetermined. From germline, CDR1 is SGHTA and CDR2 FQGTGA. Between the trimmed V and J ends, which lost 5 bases and 4 bases, there was a span of 14 bases. This CDR3 contains 15 residues. This chain's CDR3 is CASSPYTHTTGELFF. CDR3 nucleotide sequence: TGTGCCAGCAGCCCCTACACGCACACCACCGGGGAGCTGTTTTTT.

This clonotype was counted many times. The CDR3 DNA reads as TGTGCCAGTAGCCCCGGCAGAGAAGAGACCCAGTACTTC. Its protein is CASSPGREETQYF. The chain joins TRBV19 to TRBJ2-5, with D unresolved. Germline CDR1 and CDR2: LNHDA and SQIVND (reference sequence). The germline V and J ends were trimmed by 6 bases and 3 bases, with 11 bases remaining between them. There are 13 residues in the CDR3. The full variable domain, with the rest looked up from reference TRBV19 and TRBJ2-5, is DGGITQSPKYLFRKEGQNVTLSCEQNLNHDAMYWYRQDPGQGLRLIYYSQIVNDFQKGDIAEGYSVSREKKESFPLTVTSAQKNPTAFYLCASSPGREETQYFGPGTRLLVL.

This clonotype was counted only a few times. This chain joins TRBV10-3 and TRBJ1-6; D gene ambiguous. The CDR3 has 15 residues. In germline, CDR1 is ENHRY, CDR2 SYGVKD. Trimming took 9 bases from V and 6 from J, leaving 18 bases between them. The CDR3: CAIQAVDTGNSPLHF. The CDR3 bases are TGTGCCATTCAGGCAGTCGATACGGGTAATTCACCCCTCCACTTT.

In this sample, this clonotype turned up many times. This chain uses TRBV2 with TRBJ2-1; D not certain. This CDR3 has 10 residues. V lost 10 bases and J 9 bases, leaving 10 bases between the germline ends. From germline, CDR1 is SNHLY and CDR2 FYNNEI. CDR3 sequence: CATRKLEQFF. Here the CDR3 DNA reads TGTGCCACCCGTAAGCTTGAGCAGTTCTTC.

This clonotype was seen repeatedly, ten times or more. This sequence joins TRBV4-1 and TRBJ2-3; D uncertain. Germline CDR1 and CDR2: MGHRA and YSYEKL. CDR3 size: 14 residues. Trimming left V 0 bases short and J 4 bases short, with 8 bases between. DNA of the CDR3: TGCGCCAGCAGCCAAGATAGTAGATCAGATACGCAGTATTTT. Amino acid sequence: CASSQDSRSDTQYF.

The table lists this clonotype with many counts. The rearrangement links TRBV4-2 to TRBJ2-7, with TRBD1 matching over 8 bases. Losses at the gene ends were 0 bases for V and 5 bases for J; bases not matched to a gene: 9. This CDR3 is 16 amino acids long. Germline V CDR1 and CDR2: LGHNA, YNFKEQ. The DNA of the CDR3 is TGTGCCAGCAGCCAAGAATTTAACAGGGGGTCTGACGAGCAGTACTTC. Its protein product is CASSQEFNRGSDEQYF.

In its sample, this clonotype was seen many times. This chain joins TRBV6-5 and TRBJ2-2; the D is unclear. The ends were cut back, 2 bases at V and 1 base at J, with 2 bases in the middle. CDR1 and CDR2 (germline): MNHEY, SVGAGI. The CDR3 loop spans 13 amino acids. CDR3: CASSYKNTGELFF. The DNA for the CDR3 is TGTGCCAGCAGTTACAAGAACACCGGGGAGCTGTTTTTT.

This clonotype has just a few counts. CDR3 sequence (DNA): TGTGCCAGCAGTTACCTTATCGGAGATACGCAGTATTTT. This encodes CASSYLIGDTQYF. The chain is built from TRBV6-6 and TRBJ2-3; D is ambiguous. V lost 2 bases to trimming and J lost 5 bases, with 8 bases between them. CDR1 is MNHNY and CDR2 is SVGAGI in the germline V gene (reference sequence). CDR3 length equals 13 residues.

This clonotype was recorded many times. V usage is TRBV11-2 and J usage is TRBJ2-3; weak D call: TRBD1 (6 bases). Germline V gene sequence: CDR1 SGHAT, CDR2 FQNNGV. The CDR3 loop spans 15 amino acids. V lost 5 bases and J 2 bases, leaving 14 bases between the germline ends. The chain's CDR3 is CASSLGGKFTDTQYF. For the CDR3, the DNA is TGTGCCAGCAGCCTAGGGGGAAAGTTCACAGATACGCAGTATTTT.

This clonotype has ten or more counts. V and J are TRBV6-5 and TRBJ1-2; D gene unclear. The CDR3 sequence is 15 residues long. The V end was cut by 0 bases, the J end by 7 bases, with 15 bases between. CDR1 MNHEY and CDR2 SVGAGI come from the germline V gene. The DNA of the CDR3 is TGTGCCAGCAGTTACTCGCCGGGAATCTTAGGTGGCTACACCTTC. Amino acid sequence: CASSYSPGILGGYTF.

This clonotype was counted many times. This sequence joins TRBV11-3 and TRBJ1-6; D gene uncertain. CDR3 size: 15 residues. Looked up from germline, CDR1 is SGHNT and CDR2 is YENEEA. V lost 5 bases to trimming and J lost 0 bases, with 8 bases between them. The CDR3 sequence: CASSHVGSYNSPLHF. CDR3 bases: TGTGCCAGCAGCCACGTGGGCTCCTATAATTCACCCCTCCACTTT.

There are many counts of this clonotype. The chain links TRBV7-8 to TRBJ1-6, with a weak D call TRBD1 (6 bases). Germline V gives CDR1 SGHVS, CDR2 FQNEAQ. The V gene lost 1 base and the J gene lost 9 bases, with 10 bases spanning the gap. The CDR3 consists of 14 residues. The CDR3 loop reads CASSLGGGGSPLHF. The DNA for the CDR3 is TGTGCCAGCAGCTTAGGAGGGGGAGGTTCACCCCTCCACTTT.

This clonotype occurred many times. The J gene is TRBJ1-5, the V gene TRBV28; D may be TRBD1 (6 bases). The CDR3 sequence is 15 residues long. Germline CDR1 and CDR2: MDHEN and SYDVKM. The ends were cut back, 6 bases at V and 3 bases at J, with 15 bases in the middle. The CDR3 sequence is CASSESQGSNQPQHF. The CDR3, as DNA: TGTGCCAGCAGCGAATCACAGGGATCCAATCAGCCCCAGCATTTT. Drawing the rest from reference TRBV28 and TRBJ1-5, the complete variable domain is DVKVTQSSRYLVKRTGEKVFLECVQDMDHENMFWYRQDPGLGLRLIYFSYDVKMKEKGDIPEGYSVSREKKERFSLILESASTNQTSMYLCASSESQGSNQPQHFGDGTRLSIL.

This clonotype has at least ten counts. This chain links TRBV6-6 with TRBJ1-5, with unresolved D. From germline, CDR1 is MNHNY and CDR2 SVGAGI (reference sequence). The V gene lost 0 bases and the J gene lost 0 bases, with 6 bases spanning the gap. The length of the CDR3 is 15 residues. The CDR3 loop reads CASSYSQASNQPQHF. In DNA form, the CDR3 reads TGTGCCAGCAGTTACTCTCAGGCTAGCAATCAGCCCCAGCATTTT.

This clonotype was counted between two and nine times. The V and J genes are TRBV14 and TRBJ2-2, with D possibly being TRBD1 (5 bases). This CDR3 has 16 amino acids. Between the trimmed V and J ends, which lost 1 base and 3 bases, there was a span of 12 bases. The V gene's germline CDR1 is SGHDN and CDR2 FVKESK. In nucleotides, the CDR3 is TGTGCCAGCAGCCAAGTCCCAGGGTGGGACACCGGGGAGCTGTTTTTT. It encodes CASSQVPGWDTGELFF.

This clonotype showed up just a few times. The rearrangement links TRBV5-1 to TRBJ1-1; 8 bases are a match to TRBD1. Trimming at V came to 4 bases and at J to 5 bases, leaving 7 bases not matched to a gene. Germline V lookup: CDR1 SGHRS, CDR2 YFSETQ. The CDR3 consists of 14 residues. The DNA of the CDR3 is TGCGCCAGCAGCCCTGACAGGGGTGAAACTGAAGCTTTCTTT. The encoded protein is CASSPDRGETEAFF.

Ten or more counts support this clonotype. At one end, the junction sequence differs from germline, possibly due to a read error. The chain recombines TRBV7-9 with TRBJ1-1; D gene unclear. The CDR3 runs 14 residues. Germline V gives CDR1 SEHNR, CDR2 FQNEAQ (reference sequence). In DNA form, the CDR3 reads TGCGCCAGCAGCTTGGCGGCGAGGAACACTGAAGCTTTCTTT. Amino acids: CASSLAARNTEAFF.

The rearrangement joins TRBV20-1 to TRBJ1-1; 10 positions match TRBD1. This CDR3 is 15 amino acids long. CDR1 is DFQATT, CDR2 SNEGSKA, per germline (reference sequence). With V trimmed by 1 base and J by 5 bases, 7 bases remained unmatched. The CDR3 sequence: CSARVPTGGLTEAFF. The CDR3 DNA reads TGCAGTGCTAGAGTTCCGACAGGGGGCTTGACTGAAGCTTTCTTT.

This clonotype has a count of ten or more. The chain has TRBV4-1 and TRBJ2-3, with 9 bases matching TRBD2. The CDR3 length is 15 residues. The ends lost 0 bases at V and 5 bases at J; junction bases unmatched: 3. CDR1 is MGHRA, CDR2 YSYEKL, per germline. The chain's CDR3 is CASSQERGGIDTQYF. CDR3 bases: TGCGCCAGCAGCCAAGAGCGGGGGGGCATAGATACGCAGTATTTT.

This clonotype was counted ten times or more. J is TRBJ1-1 and V is TRBV5-4, with unresolved D. This CDR3 comprises 12 residues. V lost 2 bases and J 3 bases, leaving 5 bases between the germline ends. CDR1 SGHNT and CDR2 YYREEE come from the germline V gene (reference sequence). The DNA of the CDR3 is TGTGCCAGCAGCTTTTATGACACTGAAGCTTTCTTT. It specifies CASSFYDTEAFF.